This TCR beta chain was sequenced during a study of T-cell memory formation after mild COVID-19. Study background: Most TCR clusters belonged to a single donor. Findings and caveats of the study: There were some responding clones in pre-infection memory, which suggested that cross-reactive memory had joined.

This clonotype was seen only a few times. What it binds is not known. Germline trimming cut 1 base from V and 8 bases from J; bases unmatched to any gene: 9. This CDR3 is built from 16 residues. CDR1 and CDR2 from the germline V gene are DFQATT and SNEGSKA (reference sequence). TCRdb reanalysed the 5' RACE reads using MiXCR and keeps one entry per CDR3 protein. The profile shows some 340,000 distinct CDR3 sequences, around 13% of them singletons. The chain combines TRBV20-1 with TRBJ1-6; 9 nucleotides agree with TRBD1. The sequencing input was PBMCs or a T cell subset sorted from them (not recorded which). The receptor comes from a man aged 18 to 30 who had mild COVID-19 (a few samples of this study predate the infection). Cell type and time point are not known. CDR3 residues: CSARASGDRVDSPLHF. As DNA, the CDR3 is TGCAGTGCTAGAGCCTCGGGGGACAGGGTCGATTCACCCCTCCACTTT.